These 16 T cell receptor beta chains were all obtained from the same sample, sequenced in a study of Graves' ophthalmopathy and Graves' hyperthyroidism. Researchers took RNA transcripts and amplified TCR beta CDR3 regions from them. First-round RT-PCR relied on HTBI primers, and a second-round multiplex PCR came next. Using its own MiXCR run on the multiplex PCR reads, TCRdb lists one record per CDR3 protein. The table includes almost 400,000 distinct CDR3 sequences, about 17% detected once. Sequencing was done on a sample of peripheral blood. Receptor source: a woman aged 18-29 years with Graves' ophthalmopathy.

This chain links TRBV4-2 with TRBJ2-7, with a weak D call TRBD2 (5 bases). The germline CDR1 and CDR2 sequences are LGHNA and YNFKEQ. CDR3 size: 15 residues. V shed 0 bases and J shed 9 bases, with 18 bases lying between them. The CDR3 nucleotides read TGTGCCAGCAGCCAAGAAGGGAGCCGGCTTGGAGGGCAGTACTTC. Encoded protein: CASSQEGSRLGGQYF.

This clonotype was recorded at least ten times. The genes are TRBV12-3 or TRBV12-4 and TRBJ2-7; maybe TRBD1 (5 bases). The CDR3 contains 14 residues. The germline V and J ends were trimmed by 7 bases and 3 bases, with 16 bases remaining between them. The CDR3 nucleotides read TGTGCCAGCACCTCGATCAGGGTTCGCTACGAGCAGTACTTC. This sequence encodes CASTSIRVRYEQYF.

In this sample, this clonotype turned up many times. The genes are TRBV28 and TRBJ1-1, with TRBD1 matching 7 bases. J lost 4 bases, V lost 6 bases, and 2 bases had no gene match. The germline CDR1 and CDR2 sequences are MDHEN and SYDVKM. CDR3 length: 12 residues. In DNA form, the CDR3 reads TGTGCCAGCAGACAGGGGTTCACTGAAGCTTTCTTT. Translation gives CASRQGFTEAFF.

This clonotype was recorded at least ten times. The chain combines TRBV20-1 with TRBJ2-5, with a possible D match to TRBD2 (7 bases). The germline CDR1 and CDR2 sequences are DFQATT and SNEGSKA (reference sequence). This CDR3 has 14 amino acids. Between the trimmed V and J ends, which lost 3 bases and 5 bases, there was a span of 16 bases. DNA for the CDR3: TGCAGTGCTAGGTCTGCGGGGGCCGGGGAGACCCAGTACTTC. It codes for CSARSAGAGETQYF.

This clonotype was detected many times. The V and J genes are TRBV28 and TRBJ1-5, with D possibly being TRBD1 (6 bases). Between the trimmed V and J ends, which lost 11 bases and 0 bases, there was a span of 17 bases. The CDR3 has 15 residues. From germline, CDR1 is MDHEN and CDR2 SYDVKM. The CDR3 region is CASGLGGISNQPQHF. CDR3 in DNA: TGTGCCTCTGGGTTGGGGGGCATTAGCAATCAGCCCCAGCATTTT.

The chain employs TRBV6-2 or TRBV6-3 and TRBJ1-1; no reliable D call. The CDR3 spans 18 residues. Deletions cut 6 bases from V and 1 base from J, with 24 bases between. Per the germline V gene, CDR1 is MNHEY and CDR2 is SVGEGT. The CDR3 loop is CASRGTSRTGSPNTEAFF. The CDR3 bases are TGTGCCAGCAGGGGCACTTCCCGAACGGGGTCCCCGAACACTGAAGCTTTCTTT.

The gene calls are TRBV6-1 and TRBJ2-5; a weak D match, TRBD1 (6 bases). This CDR3 has 15 residues. The V end was cut by 10 bases, the J end by 1 base, with 19 bases between. CDR1 MNHNS and CDR2 SASEGT come from the germline V gene. CDR3 residues: CATLGAYLSQETQYF. In nucleotides, the CDR3 is TGTGCCACCTTGGGGGCATATTTGAGCCAAGAGACCCAGTACTTC.

This clonotype has a count of ten or more. The genes are TRBV6-2 or TRBV6-3 and TRBJ2-7, with 8 bases identical to TRBD2. The length of the CDR3 is 14 residues. The V gene's germline CDR1 is MNHEY and CDR2 SVGEGT. The V segment lost 7 bases and the J segment 4 bases; nucleotides outside the gene matches: 9. The CDR3 reads CASTGRGGVYEQYF. CDR3 coding DNA: TGTGCCAGCACGGGACGGGGGGGCGTATACGAGCAGTACTTC.

This clonotype was seen many times. The chain employs TRBV7-9 and TRBJ1-5; D is uncertain. Trimming removed 5 bases at V and 4 bases at J, with 15 bases between. The CDR3 is 15 amino acids. CDR1 is SEHNR and CDR2 is FQNEAQ in the germline V gene (reference sequence). The CDR3 loop reads CASSAAGPRNQPQHF. The CDR3 nucleotides are TGTGCCAGCAGCGCGGCCGGACCGAGGAATCAGCCCCAGCATTTT.

This clonotype was found many times. V usage is TRBV9 and J usage is TRBJ1-2; a weak D match, TRBD1 (6 bases). Trimming stripped 3 bases from V and 6 bases from J, with 21 bases between. This CDR3 comprises 16 residues. Per the germline V gene, CDR1 is SGDLS and CDR2 is YYNGEE. CDR3 sequence (DNA): TGTGCCAGCAGCGCCCAAGGACAGTCGGTGGATAATGGCTACACCTTC. It encodes CASSAQGQSVDNGYTF.

There are many counts of this clonotype. This rearrangement joins TRBV20-1 to TRBJ2-7, with 9 bases matching TRBD1. The CDR3 spans 14 residues. Trimming removed 0 bases from V and 2 bases from J; junction bases left unmatched: 2. Germline CDR1 is DFQATT and CDR2 is SNEGSKA (reference sequence). The CDR3 is CSARDGTGTYEQYF. The CDR3 nucleotides read TGCAGTGCTAGAGATGGGACAGGGACCTACGAGCAGTACTTC.

This clonotype was counted at least ten times. The V gene is TRBV4-2, the J gene TRBJ1-1; D is unclear. The V end lost 0 bases, the J end lost 4 bases, and 15 bases lay between the germline ends. The CDR3 runs 16 residues. Germline CDR1 reads LGHNA; CDR2 reads YNFKEQ. The CDR3 region has the DNA TGTGCCAGCAGCCAAGATCGTAGTGCTAAAAGCACTGAAGCTTTCTTT. Translating gives CASSQDRSAKSTEAFF.

In its sample, this clonotype was seen many times. The chain links TRBV19 to TRBJ2-2; D possibly corresponds to TRBD1 (6 bases). V was cut by 3 bases and J by 5 bases, with 19 bases left in between. Germline CDR1 reads LNHDA; CDR2 reads SQIVND (reference sequence). The CDR3 loop spans 17 amino acids. The CDR3 DNA reads as TGTGCCAGTAGTATGGGGGCCGGACAGCGGAGGACCGGGGAGCTGTTTTTT. This gives the protein CASSMGAGQRRTGELFF.

This clonotype turned up a few times. The chain links TRBV27 to TRBJ1-1; no clear D. CDR3 length equals 15 residues. Looked up from germline, CDR1 is MNHEY and CDR2 is SMNVEV (reference sequence). Trimming removed 4 bases at V and 3 bases at J, with 15 bases between. CDR3 DNA sequence: TGTGCCAGCAGTTCGTTAGTGGCGGGGTACACTGAAGCTTTCTTT. It yields the protein CASSSLVAGYTEAFF.

This clonotype was counted many times. V is TRBV30 and J is TRBJ1-1, with 11 nucleotides matching TRBD1. J gave up 3 bases and V 4 bases, and 4 bases lay outside the gene matches. Germline V gene sequence: CDR1 GTSNPN, CDR2 SVGIG (reference sequence). CDR3 length: 14 amino acids. The CDR3 nucleotides read TGTGCCTGGAACCTGGGACAGGGGGACACTGAAGCTTTCTTT. Translated: CAWNLGQGDTEAFF.

This clonotype was detected ten times or more. The chain uses TRBV7-2 and TRBJ2-7, with D possibly TRBD2 on 6 matching bases. The germline V gene has CDR1 SGHTA and CDR2 FQGNSA. The CDR3 runs to 14 residues. V was pared by 3 bases and J by 6 bases, with 15 bases between. CDR3 loop: CASSLGGSGVEQYF. CDR3 coding DNA: TGTGCCAGCAGCTTGGGGGGTTCCGGGGTCGAGCAGTACTTC. The full variable domain, its missing parts supplied by reference TRBV7-2 and TRBJ2-7, is GAGVSQSPSNKVTEKGKDVELRCDPISGHTALYWYRQSLGQGLEFLIYFQGNSAPDKSGLPSDRFSAERTGGSVSTLTIQRTQQEDSAVYLCASSLGGSGVEQYFGPGTRLTVT.